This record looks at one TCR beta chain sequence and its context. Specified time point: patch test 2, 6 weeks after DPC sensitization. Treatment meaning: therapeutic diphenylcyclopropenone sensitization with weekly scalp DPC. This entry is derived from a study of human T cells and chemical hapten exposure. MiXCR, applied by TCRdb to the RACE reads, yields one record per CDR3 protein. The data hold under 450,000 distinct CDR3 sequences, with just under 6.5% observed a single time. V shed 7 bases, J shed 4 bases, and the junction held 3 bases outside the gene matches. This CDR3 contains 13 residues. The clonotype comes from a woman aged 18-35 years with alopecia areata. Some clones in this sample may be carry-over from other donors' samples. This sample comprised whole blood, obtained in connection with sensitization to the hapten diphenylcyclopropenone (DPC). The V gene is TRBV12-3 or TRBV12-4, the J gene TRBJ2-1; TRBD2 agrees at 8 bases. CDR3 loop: CASMSGGYNEQFF. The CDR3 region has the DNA TGTGCCAGCATGAGCGGGGGATACAATGAGCAGTTCTTC.